These T cell receptor beta chains were read from a single sample in a study of shared clonotypes between healthy human individuals. The table came from immunoSEQ multiplex PCR; TCRdb's copy has only in-frame clones and leaves some out. Of 900,000 to 1,200,000 clones in the sample, roughly 74% were seen once. The source material was memory CD4+ T cells from PBMCs. The source of these receptors is a man aged 18 to 35 in good health. Some clones in this sample may be carry-over from other donors' samples. CDR3s include the opening cysteine and the closing phenylalanine or tryptophan. Each record gives: CDR3 length, J gene, D gene, V gene, clone size, CDR3 DNA, CDR3 protein. A D gene is named only where the DNA matches it firmly. Size is omitted from some rows. Given values are once, few, many or a class for expanded clones.

>14|TRBJ2-6|NA|TRBV30|NA
TGTGCCTGGAGTAGGGCAGGGGGGGCCAACGTCCTGACTTTC
CAWSRAGGANVLTF
>14|TRBJ1-1|NA|TRBV27|NA
TGTGCCAGCAATTTTTCCGGTGGTCCCACTGAAGCTTTCTTT
CASNFSGGPTEAFF
>16|TRBJ1-4|TRBD1|TRBV6-5|NA
TGTGCCAGCAGTTACTCGGGGACAGCGACTAATGAAAAACTGTTTTTT
CASSYSGTATNEKLFF
>12|TRBJ1-4|NA|TRBV29-1|NA
TGCAGCGTTGCCGGGTCTAATGAAAAACTGTTTTTT
CSVAGSNEKLFF
>15|TRBJ2-2|NA|TRBV5-1|NA
TGCGCCAGCAGCTTGCAGGGGCTGGGCACCGGGGAGCTGTTTTTT
CASSLQGLGTGELFF
>13|TRBJ1-1|TRBD1|TRBV28|NA
TGTGCCAGCAGCAGCCCGGGACAGGGTAAAGCTTTCTTT
CASSSPGQGKAFF
>14|TRBJ2-7|NA|TRBV5-1|few
TGCGCCAGCAGCTTGCGCAGGGGGGACTACGAGCAGTACTTC
CASSLRRGDYEQYF
>15|TRBJ2-3|TRBD1|TRBV19|NA
TGTGCCAGTGTTGCGGGGACAGGGGGCGGCGGTACGCAGTATTTT
CASVAGTGGGGTQYF
>12|TRBJ2-5|TRBD2|TRBV11-2|NA
TGTGCCAGCAGTAGCGGGGGGGAGACCCAGTACTTC
CASSSGGETQYF
>16|TRBJ2-1|TRBD2|TRBV5-1|NA
TGCGCCAGCAGCCCGGAAAGCGGGAGCTCCTACAATGAGCAGTTCTTC
CASSPESGSSYNEQFF
>14|TRBJ2-1|TRBD2|TRBV19|NA
TGTGCCAGTTCTCGAGCGGGGGAGTACAATGAGCAGTTCTTC
CASSRAGEYNEQFF
>14|TRBJ2-4|NA|TRBV7-2|NA
TGTGCCAGCAGCTGGGGACAAGTGGGAAACATTCAGTACTTC
CASSWGQVGNIQYF
>15|TRBJ1-5|NA|TRBV27|NA
TGTGCCAGCAGGGCGGGGGGAGGCAGAAGTCAGCCCCAGCATTTT
CASRAGGGRSQPQHF
>16|TRBJ2-7|TRBD2|TRBV19|NA
TGTGCCAGTAGTATATTCCATACTAGCGGGATCTACGAGCAGTACTTC
CASSIFHTSGIYEQYF
>13|TRBJ2-5|TRBD2|TRBV28|NA
TGTGCCAGCAGGGTAGCGGGAGAAGAGACCCAGTACTTC
CASRVAGEETQYF
>16|TRBJ1-4|NA|TRBV4-2|NA
TGTGCCAGCAGCCAAGATGGGGCGGGGCGGGGTGAAAAACTGTTTTTT
CASSQDGAGRGEKLFF
>15|TRBJ1-3|TRBD1|TRBV5-1|NA
TGCGCCAGCAGCTCCCCAGGGGGCTCTGGAAACACCATATATTTT
CASSSPGGSGNTIYF
>13|TRBJ2-3|NA|TRBV4-2|NA
TGTGCCAGCAGCCAAGAATCGGCAGATACGCAGTATTTT
CASSQESADTQYF
>15|TRBJ1-1|NA|TRBV9|NA
TGTGCCAGCAGCGTAGTGGAGGGGGTGAACACTGAAGCTTTCTTT
CASSVVEGVNTEAFF
>18|TRBJ1-3|TRBD1|TRBV7-9|NA
TGTGCCAGCAGCTTTGGGACAGGGGCCATTCTCTCTGGAAACACCATATATTTT
CASSFGTGAILSGNTIYF
>13|TRBJ1-3|NA|TRBV19|many
TGTGCCAGTAGCGGGGGCAGGGGAAACACCATATATTTT
CASSGGRGNTIYF
>15|TRBJ2-1|NA|TRBV5-4|NA
TGTGCCAGCAGCTTAAACAGGGTAAGAACAAATGAGCAGTTCTTC
CASSLNRVRTNEQFF